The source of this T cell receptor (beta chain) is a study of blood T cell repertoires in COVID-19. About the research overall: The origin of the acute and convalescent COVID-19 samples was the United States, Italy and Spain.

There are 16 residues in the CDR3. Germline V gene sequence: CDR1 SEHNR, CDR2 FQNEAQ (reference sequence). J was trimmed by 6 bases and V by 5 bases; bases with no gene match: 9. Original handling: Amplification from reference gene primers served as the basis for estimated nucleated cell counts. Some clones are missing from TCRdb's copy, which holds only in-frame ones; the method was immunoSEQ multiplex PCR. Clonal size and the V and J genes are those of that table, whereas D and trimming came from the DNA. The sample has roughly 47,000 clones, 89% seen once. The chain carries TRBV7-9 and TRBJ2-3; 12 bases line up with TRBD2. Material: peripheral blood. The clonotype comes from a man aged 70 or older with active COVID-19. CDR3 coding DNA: TGTGCCAGCAGCCGACCTGGACTAGCGGGGACGGATACGCAGTATTTT. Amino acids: CASSRPGLAGTDTQYF.